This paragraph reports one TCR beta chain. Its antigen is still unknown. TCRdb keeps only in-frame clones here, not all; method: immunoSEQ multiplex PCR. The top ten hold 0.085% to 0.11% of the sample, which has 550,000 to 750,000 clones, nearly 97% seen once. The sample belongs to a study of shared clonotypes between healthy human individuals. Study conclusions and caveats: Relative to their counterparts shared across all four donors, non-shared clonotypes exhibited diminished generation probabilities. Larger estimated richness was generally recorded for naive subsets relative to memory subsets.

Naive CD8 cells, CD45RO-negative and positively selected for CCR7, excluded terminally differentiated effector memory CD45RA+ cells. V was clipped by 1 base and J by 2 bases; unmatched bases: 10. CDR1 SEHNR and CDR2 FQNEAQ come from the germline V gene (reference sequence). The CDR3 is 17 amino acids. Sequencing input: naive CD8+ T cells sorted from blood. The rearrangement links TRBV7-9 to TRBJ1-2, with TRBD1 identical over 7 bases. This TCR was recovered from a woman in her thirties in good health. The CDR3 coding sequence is TGTGCCAGCAGCTTAGGCCCCGGGACAGCGTTAAACTATGGCTACACCTTC. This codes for CASSLGPGTALNYGYTF.